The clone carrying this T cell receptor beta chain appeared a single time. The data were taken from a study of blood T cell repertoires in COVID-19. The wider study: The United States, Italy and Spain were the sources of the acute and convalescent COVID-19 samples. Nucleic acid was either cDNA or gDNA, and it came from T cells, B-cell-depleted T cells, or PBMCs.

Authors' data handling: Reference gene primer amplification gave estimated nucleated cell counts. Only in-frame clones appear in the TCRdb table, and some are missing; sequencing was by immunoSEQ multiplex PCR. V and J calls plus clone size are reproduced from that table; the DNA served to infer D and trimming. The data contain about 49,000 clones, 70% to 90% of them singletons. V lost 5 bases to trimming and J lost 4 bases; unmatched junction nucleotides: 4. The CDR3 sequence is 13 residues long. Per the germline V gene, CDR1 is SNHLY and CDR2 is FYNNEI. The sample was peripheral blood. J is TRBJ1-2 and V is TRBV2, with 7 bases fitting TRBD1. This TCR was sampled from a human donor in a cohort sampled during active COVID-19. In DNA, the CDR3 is TGTGCCAGCAGTAGCGACAGGGCCTATGGCTACACCTTC. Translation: CASSSDRAYGYTF.